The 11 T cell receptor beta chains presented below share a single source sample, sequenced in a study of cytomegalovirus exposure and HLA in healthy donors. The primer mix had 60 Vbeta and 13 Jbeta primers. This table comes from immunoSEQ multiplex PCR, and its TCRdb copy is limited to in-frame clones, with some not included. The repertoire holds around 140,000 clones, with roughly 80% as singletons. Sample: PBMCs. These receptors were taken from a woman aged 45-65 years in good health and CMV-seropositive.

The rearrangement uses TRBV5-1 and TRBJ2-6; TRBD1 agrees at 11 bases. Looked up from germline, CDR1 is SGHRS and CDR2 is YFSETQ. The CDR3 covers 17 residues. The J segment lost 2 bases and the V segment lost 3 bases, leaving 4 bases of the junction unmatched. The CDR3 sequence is CASSSGQGATGANVLTF. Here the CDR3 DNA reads TGCGCCAGCAGCTCCGGACAGGGGGCAACTGGGGCCAACGTCCTGACTTTC. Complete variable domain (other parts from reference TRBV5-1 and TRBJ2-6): KAGVTQTPRYLIKTRGQQVTLSCSPISGHRSVSWYQQTPGQGLQFLFEYFSETQRNKGNFPGRFSGRQFSNSRSEMNVSTLELGDSALYLCASSSGQGATGANVLTFGAGSRLTVL.

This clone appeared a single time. CDR3 sequence reads: CASSAGRYNEQFF. The CDR3 DNA is TGTGCCAGCAGTGCAGGGCGCTACAATGAGCAGTTCTTC. The J gene is TRBJ2-1, the V gene TRBV5-6; tentative D call: TRBD1 (5 bases). CDR3 size: 13 residues. The V gene lost 5 bases and the J gene lost 3 bases, with 9 bases spanning the gap. In germline, CDR1 is SGHDT, CDR2 YYEEEE.

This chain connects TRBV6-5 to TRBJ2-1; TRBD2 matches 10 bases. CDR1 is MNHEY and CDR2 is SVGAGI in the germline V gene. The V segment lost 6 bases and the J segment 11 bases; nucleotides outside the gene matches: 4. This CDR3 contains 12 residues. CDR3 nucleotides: TGTGCCAGCAGGCTAGCGGGAGCACAGCAGTTCTTC. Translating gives CASRLAGAQQFF.

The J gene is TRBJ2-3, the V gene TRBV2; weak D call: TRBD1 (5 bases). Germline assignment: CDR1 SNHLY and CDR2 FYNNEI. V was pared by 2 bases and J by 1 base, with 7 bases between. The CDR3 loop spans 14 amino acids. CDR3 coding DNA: TGTGCCAGCAGTGAACAGGGCGGCACAGATACGCAGTATTTT. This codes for CASSEQGGTDTQYF.

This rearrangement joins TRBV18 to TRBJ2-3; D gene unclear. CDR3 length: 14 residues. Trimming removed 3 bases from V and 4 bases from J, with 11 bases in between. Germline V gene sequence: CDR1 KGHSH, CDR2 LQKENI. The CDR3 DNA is TGTGCCAGCTCACCTAGACAACCACCAGATACGCAGTATTTT. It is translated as CASSPRQPPDTQYF.

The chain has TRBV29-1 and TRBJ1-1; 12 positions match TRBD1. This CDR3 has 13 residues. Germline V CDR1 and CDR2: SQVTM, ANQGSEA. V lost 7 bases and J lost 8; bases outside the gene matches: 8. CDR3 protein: CSGTPGTGGEAFF. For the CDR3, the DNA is TGCAGCGGTACCCCCGGGACAGGGGGCGAAGCTTTCTTT.

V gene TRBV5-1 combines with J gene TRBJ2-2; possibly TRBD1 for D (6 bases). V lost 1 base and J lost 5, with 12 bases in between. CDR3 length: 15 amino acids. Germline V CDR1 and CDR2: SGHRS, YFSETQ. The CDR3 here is CASSLPGDRTGELFF. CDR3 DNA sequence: TGCGCCAGCAGCTTGCCAGGGGATAGGACCGGGGAGCTGTTTTTT.

The CDR3 nucleotides are TGCGCCAGCAGCCAAACGCGGGACGACTTCCACGAGCAGTACTTC. This sequence encodes CASSQTRDDFHEQYF. The chain is built from TRBV4-1 and TRBJ2-7; D perhaps matches TRBD2 (6 bases). Trimming cost V 2 bases and J 5 bases, with 16 bases left between them. Germline V CDR1 and CDR2: MGHRA, YSYEKL. The CDR3 is 15 residues long.

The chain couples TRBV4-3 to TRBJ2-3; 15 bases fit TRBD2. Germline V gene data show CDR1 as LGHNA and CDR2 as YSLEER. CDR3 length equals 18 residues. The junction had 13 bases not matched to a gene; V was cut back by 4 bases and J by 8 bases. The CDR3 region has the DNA TGCGCCAGCAGCCGAGGGACTAGCGGGGGGATGGGGATGAGTACGCAGTATTTT. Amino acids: CASSRGTSGGMGMSTQYF.

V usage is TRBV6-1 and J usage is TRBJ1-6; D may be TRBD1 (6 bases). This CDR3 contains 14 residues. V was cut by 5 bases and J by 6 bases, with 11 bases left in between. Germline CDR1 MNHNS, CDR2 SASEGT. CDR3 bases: TGTGCCAGCAGTCCAGGACAGATTAATTCACCCCTCCACTTT. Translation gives CASSPGQINSPLHF.

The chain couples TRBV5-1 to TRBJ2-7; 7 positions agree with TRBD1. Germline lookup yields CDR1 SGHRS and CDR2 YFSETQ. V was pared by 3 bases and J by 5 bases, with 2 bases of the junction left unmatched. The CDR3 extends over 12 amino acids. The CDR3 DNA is TGCGCCAGCAGCTCGACAGGGCACGAGCAGTACTTC. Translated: CASSSTGHEQYF.